The clone carrying this T cell receptor (beta chain) appeared a single time. Its specificity is unknown. The length of the CDR3 is 18 residues. Germline V gene lookup returns CDR1 SGDLS and CDR2 YYNGEE. V was pared by 0 bases and J by 3 bases, with 5 bases of the junction left unmatched. The data were obtained in a study of blood T cells in healthy people across ages. Broader study findings: Naive CD4+ cell counts and diversity both ran higher in long-lived than in aged donors.

Peripheral blood from each donor was collected in a volume of 8 to 10 milliliters. A second PCR, run for about 7 to 12 cycles, used a sample-barcoded 5' primer plus a J-beta primer mix. TCRdb reprocessed the 5' RACE reads with MiXCR, giving one entry per CDR3 protein. Of around 990,000 distinct CDR3 sequences in the sample, roughly two fifths are singletons; the top ten hold roughly 14%. The TCR originated in a man in his late teens or twenties in good health. The V and J genes are TRBV9 and TRBJ2-2; 13 nucleotides align to TRBD2. The specimen sequenced was blood. Here the CDR3 DNA reads TGTGCCAGCAGCGTAGAACTAGCGGGGGGGCCGGACACCGGGGAGCTGTTTTTT. Amino acid sequence: CASSVELAGGPDTGELFF.